Listed below are T cell receptor beta chains from one sample, sequenced in a study of CD8 T cells in ankylosing spondylitis. Using its own MiXCR run on the 5' RACE reads, TCRdb lists one record per CDR3 protein. The repertoire includes 700,000 or so distinct CDR3 sequences, roughly 20% of them detected once, and over 15% sits in the top ten. The specimen was blood, either unsorted or a sorted T cell fraction (not recorded which). These receptors came from a male donor with ankylosing spondylitis. The CDR3 runs from the conserved cysteine through the conserved F or W. Fields, in order: D gene, V gene, clone size, J gene, CDR3 protein, CDR3 DNA. The D gene is left open where the match is weak. Only part of the rows carry a size: once, few, many, or a class if the clone is expanded.

-	TRBV7-9	-	TRBJ1-4	CASSHAGGTEKLFF	TGTGCCAGCAGCCACGCAGGAGGGACTGAAAAACTGTTTTTT
-	TRBV4-2	few	TRBJ2-7	CASSPNPGGAYEQYF	TGTGCCAGCAGCCCCAACCCAGGTGGAGCCTACGAGCAGTACTTC
TRBD2	TRBV24-1	-	TRBJ2-3	CATSDYGLAGTHPRTDTQYF	TGTGCCACCAGTGATTACGGGCTAGCGGGAACCCACCCTCGCACAGATACGCAGTATTTT
TRBD1	TRBV12-5	-	TRBJ2-3	CASGLGQTDTQYF	TGTGCTAGTGGGCTGGGACAGACAGATACGCAGTATTTT
TRBD1	TRBV3-1	few	TRBJ1-2	CASSQARDSGYTF	TGTGCCAGCAGCCAAGCCCGGGACAGTGGCTACACCTTC
-	TRBV10-3	-	TRBJ1-1	CAISAWGAGDLNTEAFF	TGTGCCATCAGTGCATGGGGGGCAGGGGACCTGAACACTGAAGCTTTCTTT
TRBD1	TRBV5-5	-	TRBJ2-2	CASSYGQGSTGELFF	TGTGCCAGCAGTTACGGACAGGGGAGCACCGGGGAGCTGTTTTTT
-	TRBV12-3/TRBV12-4	few	TRBJ2-7	CASSFYRRDLQYF	TGTGCCAGCAGTTTTTACCGGCGAGACCTGCAGTACTTC
-	TRBV5-1	-	TRBJ1-4	CASSLAPSGASSEKLFF	TGCGCCAGCAGCTTGGCCCCGTCAGGGGCGTCGTCTGAAAAACTGTTTTTT
-	TRBV6-1	few	TRBJ2-4	CASSPGTPGIQYF	TGTGCCAGCAGTCCCGGGACCCCAGGCATTCAGTACTTC
TRBD1	TRBV3-1	-	TRBJ2-7	CASSQSTGVPYEQYF	TGTGCCAGCAGCCAGTCGACAGGGGTTCCCTACGAGCAGTACTTC
TRBD1	TRBV11-1	-	TRBJ2-5	CASSPPPGQGARGLRETQYF	TGTGCCAGCAGCCCCCCTCCGGGACAGGGGGCGAGGGGTTTAAGAGAGACCCAGTACTTC
-	TRBV28	few	TRBJ1-2	CASSLGQFTNYGYTF	TGTGCCAGCAGTTTGGGCCAGTTCACTAACTATGGCTACACCTTC
-	TRBV4-3	-	TRBJ2-7	CASSQVYRPAYEQYF	TGCGCCAGCAGCCAAGTCTACCGGCCCGCCTACGAGCAGTACTTC
-	TRBV12-3/TRBV12-4	many	TRBJ2-7	CASSPGGPYYEQYF	TGTGCCAGCAGTCCCGGGGGACCCTACTACGAGCAGTACTTC
-	TRBV29-1	few	TRBJ1-1	CSVVMATAFF	TGCAGCGTTGTGATGGCCACGGCTTTCTTT
-	TRBV9	-	TRBJ2-3	CASSALRDTQYF	TGTGCCAGCAGCGCCCTCAGGGATACGCAGTATTTT
TRBD2	TRBV20-1	few	TRBJ2-1	CSARDPSGRENEQFF	TGCAGTGCTAGAGATCCCAGCGGGAGGGAAAATGAGCAGTTCTTC
-	TRBV7-8	few	TRBJ2-7	CASSLGLSSYEQYF	TGTGCCAGCAGCTTAGGCCTGTCCTCCTACGAGCAGTACTTC
-	TRBV6-1	few	TRBJ2-1	CASSELAGGAQYNEQFF	TGTGCCAGCAGTGAATTGGCGGGCGGGGCGCAGTACAATGAGCAGTTCTTC
TRBD2	TRBV28	few	TRBJ2-7	CASRGTSGTYEQYF	TGTGCCAGCAGGGGGACTAGCGGGACCTACGAGCAGTACTTC
TRBD1	TRBV20-1	once	TRBJ2-5	CSARDFQQGLVAQYF	TGCAGTGCTAGAGACTTCCAACAGGGGTTGGTGGCCCAGTACTTC
-	TRBV10-3	many	TRBJ2-3	CAISAKTGTLTDTQYF	TGTGCCATCAGTGCCAAGACCGGGACTCTCACAGATACGCAGTATTTT